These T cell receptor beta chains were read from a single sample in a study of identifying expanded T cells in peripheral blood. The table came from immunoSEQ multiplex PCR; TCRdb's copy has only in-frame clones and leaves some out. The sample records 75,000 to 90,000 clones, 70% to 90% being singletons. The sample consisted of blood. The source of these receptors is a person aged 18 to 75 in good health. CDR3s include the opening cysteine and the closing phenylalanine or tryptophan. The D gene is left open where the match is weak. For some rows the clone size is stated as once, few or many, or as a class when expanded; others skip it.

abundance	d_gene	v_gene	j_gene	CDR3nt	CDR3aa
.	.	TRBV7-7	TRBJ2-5	TGTGCCAGCAGCTTAGAGGGCCTCCAAGAGACCCAGTACTTC	CASSLEGLQETQYF
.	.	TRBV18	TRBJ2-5	TGTGCCAGCTCACCACCCACCGCGGTTGAGACCCAGTACTTC	CASSPPTAVETQYF
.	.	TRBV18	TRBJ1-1	TGTGCCAGCTCGCTTACGGAGAACACTGAAGCTTTCTTT	CASSLTENTEAFF
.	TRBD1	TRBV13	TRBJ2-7	TGTGCCAGCAGCTTAGGCAGGGGGAGCTCCTACGAGCAGTACTTC	CASSLGRGSSYEQYF
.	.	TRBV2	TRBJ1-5	TGTGCCAGCAACCTGGACTATAGTCAGCCCCAGCATTTT	CASNLDYSQPQHF
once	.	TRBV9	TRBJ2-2	TGTGCCAGCAGCGTACAGATTGGACAGACCGGGGAGCTGTTTTTT	CASSVQIGQTGELFF
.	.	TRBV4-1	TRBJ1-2	TGCGCCAGCAGCCAAGAAATAGGGTTACCTAACTATGGCTACACCTTC	CASSQEIGLPNYGYTF
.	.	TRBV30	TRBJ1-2	TGTGCCTGGACTAGAATTCCCAATGGCTACACCTTC	CAWTRIPNGYTF
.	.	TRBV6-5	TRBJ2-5	TGTGCCAGCAGTCTAAGGGGGGGCGAGACCCAGTACTTC	CASSLRGGETQYF
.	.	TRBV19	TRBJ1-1	TGTGCCAGTAGTCGTGACAGTAGGTACACTGAAGCTTTCTTT	CASSRDSRYTEAFF
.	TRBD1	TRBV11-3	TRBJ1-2	TGTGCCAGCAGCTTAGAAGGCCGACAGGGGAACTATGGCTACACCTTC	CASSLEGRQGNYGYTF
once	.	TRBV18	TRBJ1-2	TGTGCCAGCTCACAGTCTGAAGGAGGGGAAGATGGCTACACCTTC	CASSQSEGGEDGYTF